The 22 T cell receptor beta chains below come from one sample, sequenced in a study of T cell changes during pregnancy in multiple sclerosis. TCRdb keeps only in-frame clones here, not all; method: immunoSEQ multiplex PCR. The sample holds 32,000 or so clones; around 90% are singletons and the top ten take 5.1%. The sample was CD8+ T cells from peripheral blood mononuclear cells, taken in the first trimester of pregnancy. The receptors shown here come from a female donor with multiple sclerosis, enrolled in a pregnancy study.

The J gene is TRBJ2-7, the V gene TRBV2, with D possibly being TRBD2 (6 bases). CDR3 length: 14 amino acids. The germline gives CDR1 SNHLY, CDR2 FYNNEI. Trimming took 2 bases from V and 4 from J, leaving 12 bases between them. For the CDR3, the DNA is TGTGCCAGCAGTGAAAGGGGACTTGTATACGAGCAGTACTTC. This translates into CASSERGLVYEQYF.

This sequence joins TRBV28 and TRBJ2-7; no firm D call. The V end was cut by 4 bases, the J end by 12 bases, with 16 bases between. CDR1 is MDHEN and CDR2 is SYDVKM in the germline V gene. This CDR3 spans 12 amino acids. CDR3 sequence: CASSSPSTRSYF. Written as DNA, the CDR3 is TGTGCCAGCAGTTCCCCCAGCACGAGGTCGTACTTC.

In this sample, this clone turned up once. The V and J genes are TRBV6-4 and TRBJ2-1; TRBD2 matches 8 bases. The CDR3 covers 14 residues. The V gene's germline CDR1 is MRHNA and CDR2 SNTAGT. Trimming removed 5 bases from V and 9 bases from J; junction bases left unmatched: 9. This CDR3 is CASSTERETSEQFF. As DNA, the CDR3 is TGTGCCAGCAGTACTGAGCGGGAGACGAGTGAGCAGTTCTTC.

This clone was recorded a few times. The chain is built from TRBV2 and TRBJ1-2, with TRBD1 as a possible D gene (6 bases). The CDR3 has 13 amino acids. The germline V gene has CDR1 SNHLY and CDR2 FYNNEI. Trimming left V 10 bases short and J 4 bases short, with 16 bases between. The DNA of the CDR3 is TGTGCCACCCAGGCGGGGGCTAGCTATGGCTACACCTTC. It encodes CATQAGASYGYTF.

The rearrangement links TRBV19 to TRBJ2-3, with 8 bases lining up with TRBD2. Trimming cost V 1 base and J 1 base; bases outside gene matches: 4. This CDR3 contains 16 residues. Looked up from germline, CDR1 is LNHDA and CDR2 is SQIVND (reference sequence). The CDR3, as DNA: TGTGCCAGTAGTATAGGAGCGGGAGTAGGCACAGATACGCAGTATTTT. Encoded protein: CASSIGAGVGTDTQYF.

This chain's CDR3 is CSGYYTEAFF. The CDR3 DNA follows: TGCAGCGGATACTACACTGAAGCTTTCTTT. V is TRBV29-1 and J is TRBJ1-1, with unresolved D. Germline V CDR1 and CDR2: SQVTM, ANQGSEA. The V gene lost 7 bases and the J gene lost 3 bases, with 6 bases spanning the gap. This CDR3 spans 10 amino acids.

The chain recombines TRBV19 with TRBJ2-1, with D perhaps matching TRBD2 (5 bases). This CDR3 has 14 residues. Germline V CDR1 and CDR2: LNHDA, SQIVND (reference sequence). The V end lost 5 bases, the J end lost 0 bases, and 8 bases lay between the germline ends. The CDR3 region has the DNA TGTGCCAGTAGTCGGGGAAGCTCCTACAATGAGCAGTTCTTC. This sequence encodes CASSRGSSYNEQFF. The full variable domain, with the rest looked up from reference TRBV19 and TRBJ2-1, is DGGITQSPKYLFRKEGQNVTLSCEQNLNHDAMYWYRQDPGQGLRLIYYSQIVNDFQKGDIAEGYSVSREKKESFPLTVTSAQKNPTAFYLCASSRGSSYNEQFFGPGTRLTVL.

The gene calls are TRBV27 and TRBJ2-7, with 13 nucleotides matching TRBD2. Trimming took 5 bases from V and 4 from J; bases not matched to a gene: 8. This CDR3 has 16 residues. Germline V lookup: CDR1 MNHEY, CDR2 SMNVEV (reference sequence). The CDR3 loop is CASSLWGLAGLYEQYF. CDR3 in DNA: TGTGCCAGCAGTCTCTGGGGACTAGCGGGATTGTACGAGCAGTACTTC.

The CDR3 spells CASSQVGREIGYGYTF. CDR3 coding DNA: TGCGCCAGCAGCCAGGTGGGGCGGGAGATTGGCTATGGCTACACCTTC. The rearrangement links TRBV4-3 to TRBJ1-2, with a weak D call TRBD1 (5 bases). The CDR3 is made up of 16 amino acids. Germline V CDR1 and CDR2: LGHNA, YSLEER. Trimming took 3 bases from V and 4 from J, leaving 18 bases between them.

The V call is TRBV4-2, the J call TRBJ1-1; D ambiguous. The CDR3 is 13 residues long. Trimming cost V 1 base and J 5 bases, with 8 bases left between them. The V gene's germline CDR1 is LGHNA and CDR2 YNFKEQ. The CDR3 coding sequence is TGTGCCAGCAGCCAAGGTGAGGGAACTGAAGCTTTCTTT. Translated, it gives CASSQGEGTEAFF.

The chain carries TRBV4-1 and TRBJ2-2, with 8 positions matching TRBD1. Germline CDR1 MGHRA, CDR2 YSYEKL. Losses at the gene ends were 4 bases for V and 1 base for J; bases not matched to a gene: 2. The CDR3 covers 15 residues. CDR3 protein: CASSPGTGNTGELFF. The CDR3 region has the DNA TGCGCCAGCAGCCCCGGGACAGGGAACACCGGGGAGCTGTTTTTT.

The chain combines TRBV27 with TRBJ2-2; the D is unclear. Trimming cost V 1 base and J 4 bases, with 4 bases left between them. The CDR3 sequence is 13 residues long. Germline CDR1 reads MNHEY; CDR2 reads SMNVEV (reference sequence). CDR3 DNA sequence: TGTGCCAGCAGTTTATACGGCACCGGGGAGCTGTTTTTT. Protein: CASSLYGTGELFF.

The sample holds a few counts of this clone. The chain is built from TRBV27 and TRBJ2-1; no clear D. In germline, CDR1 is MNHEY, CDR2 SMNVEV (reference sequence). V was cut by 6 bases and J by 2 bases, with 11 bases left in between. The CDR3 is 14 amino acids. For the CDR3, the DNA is TGTGCCAGCAGCGACTCAACCGCCTACAATGAGCAGTTCTTC. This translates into CASSDSTAYNEQFF.

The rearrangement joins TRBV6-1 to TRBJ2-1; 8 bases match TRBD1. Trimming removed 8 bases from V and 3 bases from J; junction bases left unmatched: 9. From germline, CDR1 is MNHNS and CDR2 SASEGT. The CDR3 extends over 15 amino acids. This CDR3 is CASGTGQGGYNEQFF. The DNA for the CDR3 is TGTGCCAGCGGCACCGGACAGGGTGGCTACAATGAGCAGTTCTTC.

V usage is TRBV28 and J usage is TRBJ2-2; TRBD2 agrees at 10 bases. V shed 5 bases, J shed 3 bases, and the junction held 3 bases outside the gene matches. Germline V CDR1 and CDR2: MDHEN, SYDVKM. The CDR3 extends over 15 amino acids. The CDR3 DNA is TGTGCCAGCAGTGAGCTAGCGGGAGACACCGGGGAGCTGTTTTTT. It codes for CASSELAGDTGELFF.

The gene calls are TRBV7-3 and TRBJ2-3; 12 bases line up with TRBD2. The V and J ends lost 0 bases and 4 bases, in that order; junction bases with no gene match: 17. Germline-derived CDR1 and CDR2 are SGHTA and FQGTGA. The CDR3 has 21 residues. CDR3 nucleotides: TGTGCCAGCAGCTTAACGACTAGCGGGAGTTGGGACGTCCCAGTGGCAGATACGCAGTATTTT. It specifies CASSLTTSGSWDVPVADTQYF.

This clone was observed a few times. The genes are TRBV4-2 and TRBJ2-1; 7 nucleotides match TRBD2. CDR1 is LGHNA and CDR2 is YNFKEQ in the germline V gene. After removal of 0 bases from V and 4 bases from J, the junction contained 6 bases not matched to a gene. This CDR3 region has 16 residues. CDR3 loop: CASSQDRGEPYNEQFF. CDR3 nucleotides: TGTGCCAGCAGCCAAGATCGGGGGGAGCCATACAATGAGCAGTTCTTC.

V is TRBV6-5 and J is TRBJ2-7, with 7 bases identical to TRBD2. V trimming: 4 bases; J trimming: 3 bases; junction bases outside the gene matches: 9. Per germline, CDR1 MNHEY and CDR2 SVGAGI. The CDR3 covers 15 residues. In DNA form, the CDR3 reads TGTGCCAGCAGTTCCTTTGGCGGGAGCTACTACGAGCAGTACTTC. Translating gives CASSSFGGSYYEQYF.

Here the CDR3 reads CASSLSGGPGWEQYF. The CDR3 coding sequence is TGTGCCAGCAGTTTATCGGGGGGACCGGGCTGGGAGCAGTACTTC. J is TRBJ2-7 and V is TRBV27; D may be TRBD2 (6 bases). Germline V gene sequence: CDR1 MNHEY, CDR2 SMNVEV (reference sequence). The CDR3 spans 15 residues. V was pared by 0 bases and J by 7 bases, with 16 bases between.

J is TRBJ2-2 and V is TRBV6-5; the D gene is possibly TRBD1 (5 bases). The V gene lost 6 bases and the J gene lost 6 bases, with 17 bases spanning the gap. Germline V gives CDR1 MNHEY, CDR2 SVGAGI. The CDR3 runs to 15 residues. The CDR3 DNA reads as TGTGCCAGCAGGGAGAGACAGCGTCAGGCCGGGGAGCTGTTTTTT. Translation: CASRERQRQAGELFF.

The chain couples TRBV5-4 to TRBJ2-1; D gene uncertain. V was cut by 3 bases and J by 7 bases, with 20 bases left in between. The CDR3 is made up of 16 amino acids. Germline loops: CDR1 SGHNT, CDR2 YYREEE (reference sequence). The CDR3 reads CASSWVWSRSENEQFF. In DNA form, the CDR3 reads TGTGCCAGCAGCTGGGTTTGGTCTAGAAGTGAAAATGAGCAGTTCTTC.

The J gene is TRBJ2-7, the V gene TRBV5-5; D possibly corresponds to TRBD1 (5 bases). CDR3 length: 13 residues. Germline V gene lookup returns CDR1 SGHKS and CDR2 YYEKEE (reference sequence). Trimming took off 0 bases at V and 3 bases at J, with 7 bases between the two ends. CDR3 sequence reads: CASSLGQSYEQYF. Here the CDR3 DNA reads TGTGCCAGCAGCTTGGGACAGAGCTACGAGCAGTACTTC.